This T cell receptor (beta chain) was sequenced for a study of cytotoxic CD8 clonotypes in ibrutinib-treated CLL. Study-wide background: Response samples were taken after a median of about 12 months on treatment, range 6 to 36. Study conclusions and caveats: Rare overall, public clonotypes shrank or held steady under therapy.

A word on this clone: Antigen: not known.

Germline V lookup: CDR1 SGHNT, CDR2 YYREEE (reference sequence). Trimming took 1 base from V and 0 from J, leaving 10 bases between them. The CDR3 contains 15 residues. Sequenced by immunoSEQ multiplex PCR; TCRdb stores in-frame clones only, minus some. Of about 25,000 clones listed, nearly 70% are singletons. The V call is TRBV5-4, the J call TRBJ1-2; D possibly corresponds to TRBD1 (6 bases). The sequencing here drew on PBMCs, taken at disease progression, from a patient treated with ibrutinib. The receptor was derived from a human donor with chronic lymphocytic leukemia. The CDR3 region has the DNA TGTGCCAGCAGCTTGAGGGGGAGAGCTAACTATGGCTACACCTTC. It translates to CASSLRGRANYGYTF.